This T cell receptor (beta chain) came from a study of cytomegalovirus exposure and HLA in healthy donors. General study results and limits: The study designated 150 or so TCR beta chains cytomegalovirus-associated.

V lost 4 bases and J 4 bases, leaving 25 bases between the germline ends. Germline V lookup: CDR1 MDHEN, CDR2 SYDVKM. CDR3 size: 18 residues. Profiling relied on immunoSEQ multiplex PCR, and the TCRdb table lists in-frame clones only, not all of them. The repertoire has hundreds of thousands of clones, 75% to 90% of them found once; the top ten carry 11% to 15%. A remark on this clone: The antigen is unknown.

The chain carries TRBV28 and TRBJ1-1; tentatively, D is TRBD1 (6 bases). Material: PBMCs. The sequence derives from a woman aged 25-40 years in good health and CMV-seropositive. CDR3 DNA: TGTGCCAGCAGTTCCTCAGGGGCAGGGCTCTTACGAAGCACTGAAGCTTTCTTT. Its translation is CASSSSGAGLLRSTEAFF. Full variable domain (rest looked up from reference TRBV28 and TRBJ1-1): DVKVTQSSRYLVKRTGEKVFLECVQDMDHENMFWYRQDPGLGLRLIYFSYDVKMKEKGDIPEGYSVSREKKERFSLILESASTNQTSMYLCASSSSGAGLLRSTEAFFGQGTRLTVV.